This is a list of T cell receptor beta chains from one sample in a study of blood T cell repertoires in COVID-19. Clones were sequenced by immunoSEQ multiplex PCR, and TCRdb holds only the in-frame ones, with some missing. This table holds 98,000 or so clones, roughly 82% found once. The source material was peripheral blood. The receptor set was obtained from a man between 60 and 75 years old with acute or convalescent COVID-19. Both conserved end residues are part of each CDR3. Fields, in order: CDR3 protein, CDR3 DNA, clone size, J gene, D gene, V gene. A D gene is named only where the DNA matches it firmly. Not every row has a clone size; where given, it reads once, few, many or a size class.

CDR3: CASSQGPTYFNTEAFF; DNA: TGCGCCAGCAGCCAAGGGCCGACATATTTCAACACTGAAGCTTTCTTT; size: NA; J: TRBJ1-1; D: NA; V: TRBV4-1
CDR3: CASSVRQGSGYTF; DNA: TGTGCCAGCAGCGTAAGGCAGGGGTCTGGCTACACCTTC; size: once; J: TRBJ1-2; D: NA; V: TRBV9
CDR3: CASNMVRHSYNSPLHF; DNA: TGTGCCAGCAATATGGTCCGGCACAGTTATAATTCACCCCTCCACTTT; size: once; J: TRBJ1-6; D: NA; V: TRBV5-4
CDR3: CASSLGAGGNNEQFF; DNA: TGTGCCAGCAGCTTAGGCGCGGGAGGGAATAATGAGCAGTTCTTC; size: NA; J: TRBJ2-1; D: TRBD2; V: TRBV11-2
CDR3: CASSDRGQGNILSYF; DNA: TGTGCCAGCAGTGACAGAGGACAGGGGAATATCTTATCGTACTTC; size: NA; J: TRBJ2-7; D: TRBD1; V: TRBV6-1
CDR3: CASSLTRDEQFF; DNA: TGTGCCAGCAGCCTAACTAGAGATGAGCAGTTCTTC; size: NA; J: TRBJ2-1; D: NA; V: TRBV7-3
CDR3: CASSEWEGLNEKLFF; DNA: TGTGCCAGCAGTGAATGGGAGGGACTTAATGAAAAACTGTTTTTT; size: NA; J: TRBJ1-4; D: NA; V: TRBV25-1
CDR3: CAISGAAKNIQYF; DNA: TGTGCCATCAGTGGCGCGGCCAAAAACATTCAGTACTTC; size: NA; J: TRBJ2-4; D: NA; V: TRBV10-3
CDR3: CAHSGTELWSYTF; DNA: TGTGCCCACTCCGGGACAGAGCTCTGGAGCTACACCTTC; size: NA; J: TRBJ1-2; D: TRBD1; V: TRBV10-3
CDR3: CASSLPGTAAFF; DNA: TGCGCCAGCAGCCTCCCAGGGACAGCAGCTTTCTTT; size: NA; J: TRBJ1-1; D: TRBD1; V: TRBV4-1
CDR3: CASSPTGYTDTQYF; DNA: TGTGCCAGCTCACCGACAGGGTACACAGATACGCAGTATTTT; size: NA; J: TRBJ2-3; D: TRBD1; V: TRBV18
CDR3: CASSGPGLATGELFF; DNA: TGCGCCAGCAGCGGACCGGGACTAGCTACCGGGGAGCTGTTTTTT; size: NA; J: TRBJ2-2; D: TRBD2; V: TRBV4-1
CDR3: CASSLQQPTSGFADTQYF; DNA: TGTGCCAGCAGCCTACAACAGCCGACTAGCGGGTTCGCAGATACGCAGTATTTT; size: NA; J: TRBJ2-3; D: TRBD2; V: TRBV7-3
CDR3: CASSPGTPNTEAFF; DNA: TGTGCCAGCAGCCCCGGGACACCGAACACTGAAGCTTTCTTT; size: NA; J: TRBJ1-1; D: NA; V: TRBV9
CDR3: CASSYPHSQGWADTQYF; DNA: TGTGCCAGCAGTTACCCCCACTCCCAGGGGTGGGCAGATACGCAGTATTTT; size: NA; J: TRBJ2-3; D: NA; V: TRBV6-2/TRBV6-3
CDR3: CASSSPGDTGELFF; DNA: TGTGCCAGCAGCTCCCCGGGAGACACCGGGGAGCTGTTTTTT; size: NA; J: TRBJ2-2; D: NA; V: TRBV11-2
CDR3: CASTTGTRNTEAFF; DNA: TGTGCCAGCACAACCGGGACACGGAACACTGAAGCTTTCTTT; size: few; J: TRBJ1-1; D: NA; V: TRBV7-9
CDR3: CASSPLAGGETQYF; DNA: TGTGCCAGCAGTCCCCTAGCGGGAGGAGAGACCCAGTACTTC; size: NA; J: TRBJ2-5; D: TRBD2; V: TRBV2
CDR3: CASSYSNREYEQYF; DNA: TGTGCCAGCAGTTACTCAAACAGGGAATACGAGCAGTACTTC; size: few; J: TRBJ2-7; D: NA; V: TRBV6-5
CDR3: CPGGGANTGELFF; DNA: TGTCCTGGGGGAGGGGCCAACACCGGGGAGCTGTTTTTT; size: once; J: TRBJ2-2; D: TRBD2; V: TRBV25-1
CDR3: CASSQDLGSGDYNEQFF; DNA: TGTGCCAGCAGCCAAGATCTTGGGAGCGGGGATTACAATGAGCAGTTCTTC; size: NA; J: TRBJ2-1; D: TRBD2; V: TRBV4-2
CDR3: CASSLEGGSKQYF; DNA: TGCGCCAGCAGCTTGGAAGGGGGTTCCAAGCAGTACTTC; size: NA; J: TRBJ2-7; D: NA; V: TRBV5-1
CDR3: CASSQGRPLAEAFF; DNA: TGTGCCAGCAGCCAAGGGAGGCCTCTCGCTGAAGCTTTCTTT; size: NA; J: TRBJ1-1; D: NA; V: TRBV3-1/TRBV3-2
CDR3: CASSLDGGLRNEQFF; DNA: TGTGCCAGCAGCTTAGACGGGGGGCTTAGGAATGAGCAGTTCTTC; size: NA; J: TRBJ2-1; D: NA; V: TRBV11-3
CDR3: CAISEPTGGDGEQYF; DNA: TGTGCCATCAGTGAACCAACAGGGGGAGATGGAGAGCAGTACTTC; size: NA; J: TRBJ2-7; D: TRBD1; V: TRBV10-3
CDR3: CATSDLNTGTSGYNEQFF; DNA: TGTGCCACCAGTGATCTTAATACAGGGACTAGCGGCTACAATGAGCAGTTCTTC; size: NA; J: TRBJ2-1; D: TRBD2; V: TRBV24-1
CDR3: CASSTGTGVTEAFF; DNA: TGTGCCAGCTCCACCGGGACAGGGGTCACTGAAGCTTTCTTT; size: NA; J: TRBJ1-1; D: TRBD1; V: TRBV18
CDR3: CASSLSRIDEKLFF; DNA: TGCGCCAGCAGCTTATCCAGGATAGATGAAAAACTGTTTTTT; size: few; J: TRBJ1-4; D: NA; V: TRBV5-1
CDR3: CASSFSDTQYF; DNA: TGTGCCAGCAGTTTCTCAGATACGCAGTATTTT; size: NA; J: TRBJ2-3; D: NA; V: TRBV27
CDR3: CASSLQGGGEQYF; DNA: TGTGCCAGCAGCCTACAGGGAGGGGGCGAGCAGTACTTC; size: NA; J: TRBJ2-7; D: NA; V: TRBV11-2
CDR3: CSVLDYGYTF; DNA: TGCAGCGTTCTAGACTATGGCTACACCTTC; size: NA; J: TRBJ1-2; D: NA; V: TRBV29-1
CDR3: CASLGTNGGYTF; DNA: TGTGCCAGCCTCGGGACAAACGGCGGCTACACCTTC; size: NA; J: TRBJ1-2; D: NA; V: TRBV6-5
CDR3: CASSLNTGTSIREQFF; DNA: TGTGCCAGCTCACTAAACACCGGGACTAGCATTCGCGAGCAGTTCTTC; size: NA; J: TRBJ2-1; D: TRBD2; V: TRBV18